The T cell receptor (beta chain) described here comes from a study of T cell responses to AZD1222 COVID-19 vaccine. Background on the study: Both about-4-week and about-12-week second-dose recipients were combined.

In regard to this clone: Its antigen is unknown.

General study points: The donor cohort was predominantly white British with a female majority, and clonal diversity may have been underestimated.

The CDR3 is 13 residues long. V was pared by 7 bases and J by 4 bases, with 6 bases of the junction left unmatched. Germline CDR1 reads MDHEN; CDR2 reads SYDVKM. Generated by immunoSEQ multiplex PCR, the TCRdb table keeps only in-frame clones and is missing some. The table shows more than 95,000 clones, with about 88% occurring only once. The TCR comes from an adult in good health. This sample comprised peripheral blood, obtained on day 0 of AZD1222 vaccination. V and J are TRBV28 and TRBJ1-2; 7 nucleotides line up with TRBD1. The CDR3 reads CASTWTGRYGYTF. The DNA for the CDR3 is TGTGCCAGCACCTGGACAGGTCGCTATGGCTACACCTTC.